Below are 17 T cell receptor beta chains sequenced from a single sample in a study of T cells of healthy individuals. TCRdb processed the 5' RACE reads anew with MiXCR; each CDR3 protein has one entry. The table lists 35,000 to 45,000 distinct CDR3 sequences, 3.5% to 5.5% of them singletons. These TCRs come from a human donor in good health.

This chain joins TRBV6-2 or TRBV6-3 and TRBJ2-7, with a possible D match to TRBD1 (6 bases). There are 14 residues in the CDR3. Germline CDR1 is MNHEY and CDR2 is SVGEGT. Trimming took off 6 bases at V and 2 bases at J, with 14 bases between the two ends. This CDR3 is CASRELGGAYEQYF. The CDR3 DNA reads as TGTGCCAGCAGGGAACTAGGGGGAGCCTACGAGCAGTACTTC.

On this clonotype itself: A much bigger clone sits one base away, suggesting this may be a read error. The chain joins TRBV7-2 to TRBJ1-3; D gene unclear. Looked up from germline, CDR1 is SGHTA and CDR2 is FQGNSA. The CDR3 has 15 amino acids. The CDR3 DNA reads as TGTGCCAGCGGCTTAAATCAACTCTCTGGAAACACCATATATTTT. This gives the protein CASGLNQLSGNTIYF.

This clonotype was seen a few times. V and J are TRBV20-1 and TRBJ2-5; 11 bases align to TRBD2. CDR1 DFQATT and CDR2 SNEGSKA come from the germline V gene (reference sequence). Losses at the gene ends were 2 bases for V and 5 bases for J; bases not matched to a gene: 7. This CDR3 is 15 amino acids long. The CDR3 sequence: CSARRISGGAETQYF. The CDR3 DNA is TGCAGTGCTAGACGTATTAGCGGGGGGGCGGAGACCCAGTACTTC.

This clonotype occurred many times. This CDR3 is CSAIGGGMRTDTQYF. In DNA, the CDR3 is TGCAGTGCTATTGGGGGGGGGATGAGGACAGATACGCAGTATTTT. V usage is TRBV20-1 and J usage is TRBJ2-3; 7 positions match TRBD2. The CDR3 length is 15 residues. From germline, CDR1 is DFQATT and CDR2 SNEGSKA (reference sequence). Trimming removed 4 bases from V and 3 bases from J; junction bases left unmatched: 10.

The chain links TRBV7-2 to TRBJ2-2, with D perhaps matching TRBD2 (6 bases). Trimming left V 1 base short and J 7 bases short, with 10 bases between. CDR1 and CDR2 (germline): SGHTA, FQGNSA. CDR3 length equals 14 residues. The CDR3 is CASSLVGGGGELFF. The CDR3 DNA is TGTGCCAGCAGCTTAGTTGGGGGAGGCGGGGAGCTGTTTTTT.

This clonotype was seen many times. The chain links TRBV6-2 or TRBV6-3 to TRBJ2-2; no clear D. Trimming took 6 bases from V and 2 from J, leaving 13 bases between them. The CDR3 sequence is 15 residues long. Germline V gene data show CDR1 as MNHEY and CDR2 as SVGEGT. The CDR3, as DNA: TGTGCCAGCAGCCCCACCCCCAGAAACACCGGGGAGCTGTTTTTT. This gives the protein CASSPTPRNTGELFF.

This clonotype was found many times. The V and J genes are TRBV28 and TRBJ2-3, with 7 bases that match TRBD1. The CDR3 runs 13 residues. After removal of 6 bases from V and 5 bases from J, the junction contained 5 bases not matched to a gene. The germline V gene has CDR1 MDHEN and CDR2 SYDVKM. Written as DNA, the CDR3 is TGTGCCAGCAGAGGGACAGTTCTAGATACGCAGTATTTT. Amino acids: CASRGTVLDTQYF.

This clonotype was recorded a few times. The CDR3 reads CASSLSRGASTDTQYF. The CDR3 DNA is TGTGCCAGCAGTCTGTCGAGGGGTGCTAGCACAGATACGCAGTATTTT. The chain has TRBV5-4 and TRBJ2-3; D possibly matches TRBD1 or TRBD2 (5 bases each). This CDR3 has 16 residues. Trimming shortened V by 5 bases and J by 0 bases, and 16 bases separated the two germline ends. The germline CDR1 and CDR2 sequences are SGHNT and YYREEE (reference sequence). Drawing the rest from reference TRBV5-4 and TRBJ2-3, the complete variable domain is ETGVTQSPTHLIKTRGQQVTLRCSSQSGHNTVSWYQQALGQGPQFIFQYYREEENGRGNFPPRFSGLQFPNYSSELNVNALELDDSALYLCASSLSRGASTDTQYFGPGTRLTVL.

This clonotype was recorded a few times. The chain uses TRBV6-2 or TRBV6-3 and TRBJ2-5, with D perhaps TRBD1 (5 bases). The CDR3 covers 15 residues. Trimming stripped 4 bases from V and 2 bases from J, with 14 bases between. CDR1 MNHEY and CDR2 SVGEGT come from the germline V gene. The CDR3 region has the DNA TGTGCCAGCAGTTCGTACAGGCTAAATCAAGAGACCCAGTACTTC. This translates into CASSSYRLNQETQYF.

This clonotype was recorded many times. The chain recombines TRBV12-3 or TRBV12-4 with TRBJ2-1; 9 bases fit TRBD2. The CDR3 is made up of 15 amino acids. V was pared by 5 bases and J by 3 bases, with 5 bases of the junction left unmatched. The CDR3: CASSNKREVYNEQFF. The DNA for the CDR3 is TGTGCCAGCAGTAATAAGCGGGAGGTCTACAATGAGCAGTTCTTC.

Ten or more counts support this clonotype. The genes are TRBV5-4 and TRBJ1-1, with D possibly being TRBD1 (5 bases). Germline CDR1 and CDR2: SGHNT and YYREEE (reference sequence). Trimming pared 4 bases from V and 4 bases from J, leaving 11 bases between. This CDR3 region has 13 residues. CDR3 residues: CASSARDLTEAFF. Written as DNA, the CDR3 is TGTGCCAGCAGCGCTCGGGACCTCACTGAAGCTTTCTTT.

The sample holds many counts of this clonotype. This chain uses TRBV27 with TRBJ1-1, with 7 bases aligning to TRBD1. J lost 5 bases, V lost 5 bases, and 11 bases had no gene match. Germline V lookup: CDR1 MNHEY, CDR2 SMNVEV (reference sequence). This CDR3 is 15 amino acids long. The CDR3 nucleotides read TGTGCCAGCAGTCCCCGGGACAGATCTTTGACTGAAGCTTTCTTT. Residues: CASSPRDRSLTEAFF.

This chain connects TRBV20-1 to TRBJ2-3; the D is unclear. CDR3 length: 11 amino acids. Germline V lookup: CDR1 DFQATT, CDR2 SNEGSKA (reference sequence). Trimming removed 7 bases from V and 2 bases from J, with 7 bases in between. The CDR3 sequence is CSGDFTDTQYF. The CDR3 nucleotides are TGCAGTGGTGATTTCACAGATACGCAGTATTTT.

The sample holds many counts of this clonotype. The chain is built from TRBV14 and TRBJ1-2; no firm D call. This CDR3 is built from 12 residues. Trimming left V 1 base short and J 7 bases short, with 7 bases between. Germline V gives CDR1 SGHDN, CDR2 FVKESK. The CDR3 DNA is TGTGCCAGCAGCCAAGTAGCCGGTGGCTACACCTTC. This encodes CASSQVAGGYTF. The entire variable domain, with the rest obtained from reference TRBV14 and TRBJ1-2, is as follows: EAGVTQFPSHSVIEKGQTVTLRCDPISGHDNLYWYRRVMGKEIKFLLHFVKESKQDESGMPNNRFLAERTGGTYSTLKVQPAELEDSGVYFCASSQVAGGYTFGSGTRLTVV.

This clonotype was recorded at least ten times. J is TRBJ2-1 and V is TRBV7-9; 11 bases are a match to TRBD2. Trimming took 4 bases from V and 3 from J; bases not matched to a gene: 14. The CDR3 covers 19 residues. CDR1 and CDR2 (germline): SEHNR, FQNEAQ (reference sequence). The CDR3 loop reads CASSSRLAGITRGYNEQFF. CDR3 DNA sequence: TGTGCCAGCAGCTCTAGACTAGCGGGGATTACAAGGGGCTACAATGAGCAGTTCTTC.

This clonotype was seen a few times. The V and J genes are TRBV20-1 and TRBJ1-6; D is undetermined. V was clipped by 6 bases and J by 8 bases, with 14 bases between them. Germline V gives CDR1 DFQATT, CDR2 SNEGSKA (reference sequence). The CDR3 spans 13 residues. The CDR3 DNA sequence: TGCAGTGCGGGCGTGGGGATCGATTCACCCCTCCACTTT. Amino acid sequence: CSAGVGIDSPLHF.

This clonotype was found a few times. The chain links TRBV18 to TRBJ1-1; D remains ambiguous. This CDR3 contains 14 residues. With 2 bases removed from V and 7 bases from J, the gap between germline ends came to 14 bases. Per germline, CDR1 KGHSH and CDR2 LQKENI. The CDR3, as DNA: TGTGCCAGCTCACCAGGGCCGGGGTATGGTGAAGCTTTCTTT. Residues: CASSPGPGYGEAFF.